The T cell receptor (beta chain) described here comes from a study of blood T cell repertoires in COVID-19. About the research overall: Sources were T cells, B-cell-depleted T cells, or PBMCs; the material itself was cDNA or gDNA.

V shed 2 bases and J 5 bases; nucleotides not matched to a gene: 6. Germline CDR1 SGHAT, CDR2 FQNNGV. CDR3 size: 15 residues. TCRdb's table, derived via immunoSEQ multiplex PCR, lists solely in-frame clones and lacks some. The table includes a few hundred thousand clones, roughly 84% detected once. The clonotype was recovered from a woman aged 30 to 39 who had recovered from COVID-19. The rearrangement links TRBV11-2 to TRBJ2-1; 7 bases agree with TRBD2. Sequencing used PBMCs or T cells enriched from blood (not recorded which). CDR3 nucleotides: TGTGCCAGCAGCTTATCAGTAGGGAGGGACAATGAGCAGTTCTTC. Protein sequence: CASSLSVGRDNEQFF.